A single sample gave rise to the 2 T cell receptor beta chains below, sequenced in a study of PD-1 blockade in mismatch repair-deficient tumors. Data came from immunoSEQ multiplex PCR; TCRdb stores just in-frame clones and leaves some out. The sample holds 70,000 to 90,000 clones, more than 80% seen once. Sequencing used peripheral blood, obtained 44 weeks after starting pembrolizumab. The receptors shown here come from an adult with mismatch repair-deficient cancer.

This chain links TRBV9 with TRBJ2-3, with 13 nucleotides matching TRBD2. This CDR3 is built from 18 residues. The trim removed 2 bases at V and 0 bases at J, leaving 6 bases unmatched. Germline V gene lookup returns CDR1 SGDLS and CDR2 YYNGEE. The CDR3 loop is CASSVGLAGSLSTDTQYF. The CDR3 bases are TGTGCCAGCAGCGTGGGACTAGCGGGGAGTTTAAGCACAGATACGCAGTATTTT.

This rearrangement joins TRBV11-3 to TRBJ2-7, with D possibly being TRBD1 (6 bases). The CDR3 runs to 13 residues. V shed 5 bases and J shed 3 bases, with 11 bases lying between them. Germline V gene lookup returns CDR1 SGHNT and CDR2 YENEEA. Here the CDR3 reads CASSSGQNYEQYF. DNA for the CDR3: TGTGCCAGCAGCAGCGGACAGAACTACGAGCAGTACTTC.